A selection of T cell receptor beta chains follows, all from one sample in a study of molecular identifiers for immune sequencing clone quantification. From the PCR reads, TCRdb called clonotypes with MiXCR, one entry per CDR3 protein. The sample comprises around 460,000 distinct CDR3 sequences, under 30% of which are singletons, and just over 0.75% rests with the top ten. Sequenced input: naive CD8+ T cells from blood, with Jurkat cell RNA spiked in. The receptors derive from a human donor in good health. Some libraries in this study had Jurkat cell RNA spiked in. Both conserved end residues are part of each CDR3. A D gene is named only where the DNA matches it firmly. Clone size is given for some rows only: seen once, a few or many times, or a class if the clone is expanded.

TRBJ2-7	TRBV19	NA	NA	TGTGCCAGTAGTATAGGGCAGGGGCAGTACGAGCAGTACTTC	CASSIGQGQYEQYF
TRBJ2-7	TRBV7-9	many	TRBD1	TGTGCCAGCAGCCCGCGAGGCCAGGGGGCAACCTACGAGCAGTACTTC	CASSPRGQGATYEQYF
TRBJ1-5	TRBV20-1	NA	TRBD1	TGCAATGCTAGACTGGGGGACAGGGAGAGACAGCCCCAGCATTTT	CNARLGDRERQPQHF
TRBJ2-2	TRBV20-1	NA	NA	TGCAGTGCTAGATGGGGAGCCGGGGAGCTGTTTTTT	CSARWGAGELFF
TRBJ1-5	TRBV28	many	NA	TGTGCCAGCAGTTTCCTTCGCAATCAGCCCCAGCATTTT	CASSFLRNQPQHF
TRBJ1-1	TRBV7-2	NA	TRBD1	TGTGTCAGCAGCTTAGGTACAGGGGCACTGAACACTGAAGCTTTCTTT	CVSSLGTGALNTEAFF
TRBJ2-1	TRBV30	NA	TRBD2	TGTGCCTGGAGTCTTCTAGCGGGGGGGGACAATGCGCAGTTCTTC	CAWSLLAGGDNAQFF
TRBJ2-5	TRBV20-1	many	NA	TGCAGTGCTAGAGATAGCTCGGGGGTAGAGACCCAGTACTTC	CSARDSSGVETQYF
TRBJ2-6	TRBV27	few	NA	TGTGCCAGCAGTGCGGTAGGCTTGTTCGGGGCCAACGTCCTGACTTTC	CASSAVGLFGANVLTF
TRBJ1-6	TRBV7-9	NA	NA	TGTGCCAGCAGCCGCCGGGACACTTCGGCGACACCCCTCCCCTTT	CASSRRDTSATPLPF
TRBJ2-3	TRBV29-1	NA	TRBD2	TGCAGCGTTGAAACAGGGACTAGCGGGGGAACAGATACGCAGTATTTT	CSVETGTSGGTDTQYF
TRBJ2-2	TRBV7-9	once	NA	TGTGCCGGCAGCTTAGTTTCCACCGGGGAGCTGTTTTTT	CAGSLVSTGELFF
TRBJ1-5	TRBV20-1	many	NA	TGCAGTGCTAGATTCTATGGGGTCCGAGACACGAATCAGCCCCAGCATTTT	CSARFYGVRDTNQPQHF
TRBJ2-3	TRBV29-1	many	TRBD2	TGCAGCGTTGAATATTCGTTTGTCAGTGGTCTAGCGGGGGGCGGCACAGATACGCAGTATTTT	CSVEYSFVSGLAGGGTDTQYF
TRBJ2-7	TRBV4-3	many	TRBD2	TGCGCCAGCAGCCAAGGGCGGGGGACCGCCTACGAGCAGTACTTC	CASSQGRGTAYEQYF
TRBJ2-7	TRBV6-5	NA	TRBD2	TGTGCCAGCAGTTACGACCGTGGTGCTAGCGGGAGTTGGTACGAGCAGTACTTC	CASSYDRGASGSWYEQYF
TRBJ2-7	TRBV7-9	few	NA	TGTGCCAGCAGCTTTGAGGACCGGAACTACGAGCAGTACTTC	CASSFEDRNYEQYF
TRBJ2-5	TRBV12-3/TRBV12-4	few	NA	TGTGCCAGCAGTCCGGGACACAACCAAGAGACCCAGTACTTC	CASSPGHNQETQYF
TRBJ2-2	TRBV9	NA	NA	TGTGCCAGCAGCGTCGGAGTAAAGCAGGGCACCGGGGAGCTGTTTTTT	CASSVGVKQGTGELFF
TRBJ2-3	TRBV28	many	TRBD2	TGTGCCAGCAGTTTTGCGGGGAGGGCAGATACGCAGTATTTT	CASSFAGRADTQYF
TRBJ2-2	TRBV13	NA	TRBD2	TGTGCCAGCAGCTTACTGTTCGTATCTAGCGGGTCCACGGACACCGGGGAGCTGTTTTTT	CASSLLFVSSGSTDTGELFF
TRBJ2-3	TRBV4-3	many	NA	TGCGCCAGCAGCCAAGATGTCGGTGCCACAGATACGCAGTATTTT	CASSQDVGATDTQYF
TRBJ2-2	TRBV7-9	NA	NA	TGTGCCAGCAGCTTAGCGACAGGGAGGCCCGGGGAGCTGTTTTTT	CASSLATGRPGELFF
TRBJ1-2	TRBV29-1	many	NA	TGCAGCGTTGAAGATCCCGACACCGCATGGAACTATGGCTACACCTTC	CSVEDPDTAWNYGYTF
TRBJ1-5	TRBV12-3/TRBV12-4	many	NA	TGTGCCAGCACCACCGGAGGGGACAATCAGCCCCAGCATTTT	CASTTGGDNQPQHF
TRBJ2-5	TRBV7-9	few	NA	TGTGCCAGCAGCTCGCCCCCGGTTCCCGACAGGCAAGAGACCCAGTACTTC	CASSSPPVPDRQETQYF
TRBJ2-7	TRBV19	few	TRBD1	TGTGCCAGTAGTATCGGGGACAGTTCCTACGAGCAGTACTTC	CASSIGDSSYEQYF
TRBJ2-7	TRBV11-1	NA	NA	TGTGCCAGCAGCTCGGCAAAAGAAAGCCGTCTCTACGAGCAGTACTTC	CASSSAKESRLYEQYF
TRBJ1-6	TRBV2	NA	TRBD1	TGTGCCAGCAGTCCATCCCGACAGGGTCGTAGCTCCTATAATTCACCCCTCCACTTT	CASSPSRQGRSSYNSPLHF
TRBJ2-2	TRBV7-6	NA	NA	TGTGCCAGCAGCTTAGCGATAGGGGGCACCGGGGAGCTGTTTTTT	CASSLAIGGTGELFF
TRBJ2-2	TRBV6-2/TRBV6-3	NA	TRBD1	TGTGCCAGCAGCAGAACCGGGACAGGGGGAGTCGGGGAGCTGTTTTTT	CASSRTGTGGVGELFF
TRBJ2-6	TRBV12-3/TRBV12-4	NA	NA	NA	CASSFLAGSTSPGANVLTF
TRBJ2-7	TRBV5-6	many	TRBD1	TGTGCCAGCAGCTTGGGGACAGGGTTTGCGTACTTC	CASSLGTGFAYF
TRBJ1-5	TRBV28	many	NA	TGTGCCAGCAGCCTAGGGCATCAGCCCCAGCATTTT	CASSLGHQPQHF
TRBJ2-6	TRBV20-1	many	NA	TGCAGTGCTGAGGACTCTCCCGCCTCTGGGGCCAACGTCCTGACTTTC	CSAEDSPASGANVLTF